One TCR beta chain is described in this entry. Its antigen is not identified. This entry comes from a study of cytomegalovirus exposure and HLA in healthy donors. Study observations and caveats: What TCR beta sequences reportedly achieved was accurate prediction of HLA-A and HLA-B alleles in most subjects.

CDR1 SQVTM and CDR2 ANQGSEA come from the germline V gene. The CDR3 runs to 11 residues. The PCR had 60 Vbeta and 13 Jbeta primers. The protocol was immunoSEQ multiplex PCR, while the TCRdb copy is restricted to in-frame clones and leaves out a portion. The sample yields about 150,000 clones, 60% to 80% seen once. The chain uses TRBV29-1 and TRBJ2-5, with D possibly matching TRBD1 (5 bases). The assigned J gene may be wrong: the sequence end matches TRBJ2-7 better. The origin of this receptor is a woman aged 30 to 39 in good health and CMV-seronegative. The sample taken for sequencing was PBMCs. The CDR3 region has the DNA TGCAGCGTTGGGGGCGCTTACGAGCAGTACTTC. It translates to CSVGGAYEQYF.